This passage covers 20 T cell receptor beta chains from one sample sequenced in a study of T cell changes during pregnancy in multiple sclerosis. Repertoires were generated with immunoSEQ multiplex PCR, while TCRdb's copy carries only in-frame clones and drops some. The data hold fewer than 40,000 clones, with about 88% observed a single time. The specimen was CD4+ T cells from peripheral blood mononuclear cells, collected in the second trimester of pregnancy. The receptors were sampled from a female donor in good health, enrolled as a control in a pregnancy study.

CDR3 sequence reads: CASNGGLENTGELFF. The CDR3 coding sequence is TGTGCCAGTAACGGTGGACTGGAGAACACCGGGGAGCTGTTTTTT. The rearrangement joins TRBV19 to TRBJ2-2; D is perhaps TRBD2 (5 bases). The length of the CDR3 is 15 residues. The ends were cut back, 7 bases at V and 1 base at J, with 13 bases in the middle. Germline V lookup: CDR1 LNHDA, CDR2 SQIVND (reference sequence).

This rearrangement joins TRBV6-6 to TRBJ1-4; tentative D call: TRBD1 (6 bases). Looked up from germline, CDR1 is MNHNY and CDR2 is SVGAGI (reference sequence). V was trimmed by 6 bases and J by 7 bases, leaving 12 bases between them. This CDR3 has 13 amino acids. The CDR3 is CASSRGGIEKLFF. The CDR3 DNA is TGTGCCAGCAGCAGGGGCGGTATTGAAAAACTGTTTTTT.

Comment on this clone: The sample carries other DNA sequences with the same CDR3. The chain combines TRBV6-6 with TRBJ1-1; perhaps TRBD1 as D (6 bases). V was clipped by 0 bases and J by 5 bases, with 16 bases between them. The CDR3 loop spans 16 amino acids. Germline CDR1 is MNHNY and CDR2 is SVGAGI (reference sequence). The CDR3, as DNA: TGTGCCAGCAGTTACTCGCGAGGGGGGGCTGGGACTGAAGCTTTCTTT. Translation: CASSYSRGGAGTEAFF.

The chain combines TRBV19 with TRBJ1-1; D is unresolved. Trimming left V 4 bases short and J 4 bases short, with 4 bases between. The CDR3 sequence is 11 residues long. In germline, CDR1 is LNHDA, CDR2 SQIVND (reference sequence). The CDR3 DNA follows: TGTGCCAGTAGTACGGGCACTGAAGCTTTCTTT. Translated, it gives CASSTGTEAFF.

This clone is a singleton in its sample. This chain uses TRBV6-1 with TRBJ1-2; weak D call: TRBD1 (6 bases). V gave up 5 bases and J gave up 4 bases, with 17 bases separating them. CDR1 is MNHNS, CDR2 SASEGT, per germline. There are 15 residues in the CDR3. In nucleotides, the CDR3 is TGTGCCAGCAGTCTGTCCCAGGGGCCTATCTATGGCTACACCTTC. Amino acid sequence: CASSLSQGPIYGYTF.

CDR3 DNA: TGTGCCAGCAGTGGGGAGACCGCAACTAATGAAAAACTGTTTTTT. Residues: CASSGETATNEKLFF. The chain couples TRBV2 to TRBJ1-4; D is unresolved. Germline V CDR1 and CDR2: SNHLY, FYNNEI. V was clipped by 4 bases and J by 0 bases, with 9 bases between them. The CDR3 is 15 amino acids.

This clone was recorded only once. The genes are TRBV15 and TRBJ1-2, with D perhaps matching TRBD1 (6 bases). V was pared by 0 bases and J by 7 bases, with 12 bases between. Germline CDR1 LNHNV, CDR2 YYDKDF (reference sequence). The CDR3 contains 14 residues. The CDR3 sequence is CATSRDGGRGGYTF. Written as DNA, the CDR3 is TGTGCCACCAGCAGAGACGGGGGGCGAGGTGGCTACACCTTC.

The rearrangement joins TRBV5-1 to TRBJ1-2; D might be TRBD1 (6 bases). V was shortened by 2 bases and J by 7 bases, with 15 bases between the two germline ends. The CDR3 has 14 residues. The germline CDR1 and CDR2 sequences are SGHRS and YFSETQ. CDR3 DNA: TGCGCCAGCAGCTTAGACGAGGGGGTCGGTGGCTACACCTTC. It specifies CASSLDEGVGGYTF. The variable domain in full, completed from reference TRBV5-1 and TRBJ1-2, reads KAGVTQTPRYLIKTRGQQVTLSCSPISGHRSVSWYQQTPGQGLQFLFEYFSETQRNKGNFPGRFSGRQFSNSRSEMNVSTLELGDSALYLCASSLDEGVGGYTFGSGTRLTVV.

The genes are TRBV28 and TRBJ1-2; a weak D match, TRBD1 (5 bases). The CDR3 has 13 residues. The germline V gene encodes CDR1 MDHEN and CDR2 SYDVKM. V was clipped by 3 bases and J by 5 bases, with 10 bases between them. DNA for the CDR3: TGTGCCAGCAGTTTGGGGGGACGGTATGGCTACACCTTC. Its translation is CASSLGGRYGYTF.

The chain has TRBV6-1 and TRBJ1-4; 7 bases line up with TRBD1. The CDR3 sequence is 15 residues long. Looked up from germline, CDR1 is MNHNS and CDR2 is SASEGT. The V gene end was trimmed by 8 bases and the J gene end by 6 bases; junction bases not matched to a gene: 12. CDR3 DNA: TGTGCCAGCCGGAGGGGGCGCAGGGTAGATGAAAAACTGTTTTTT. Amino acid sequence: CASRRGRRVDEKLFF.

This clone was seen a few times. The chain uses TRBV5-1 and TRBJ1-4; possible D gene TRBD1, 5 bases. This CDR3 contains 16 residues. Germline assignment: CDR1 SGHRS and CDR2 YFSETQ. Trimming took 0 bases from V and 5 from J, leaving 14 bases between them. The CDR3 DNA sequence: TGCGCCAGCAGCTTGGCCGACGGGGGGAGAAATGAAAAACTGTTTTTT. Protein: CASSLADGGRNEKLFF.

The CDR3 protein is CAISDQPGRQGTGELFF. The DNA for the CDR3 is TGTGCCATCAGTGATCAACCAGGTAGACAGGGGACCGGGGAGCTGTTTTTT. This rearrangement joins TRBV10-3 to TRBJ2-2; TRBD1 matches 8 bases. CDR3 size: 17 residues. Germline-derived CDR1 and CDR2 are ENHRY and SYGVKD. V lost 3 bases, J lost 5 bases, and 11 bases stayed unmatched.

J is TRBJ2-7 and V is TRBV14, with D maybe TRBD2 (5 bases). V was cut by 1 base and J by 6 bases, with 10 bases left in between. CDR1 is SGHDN and CDR2 is FVKESK in the germline V gene. The CDR3 spans 13 residues. The CDR3 nucleotides are TGTGCCAGCAGCCAAGCAGGTGCGGGCGAGCAGTACTTC. This gives the protein CASSQAGAGEQYF.

The chain recombines TRBV2 with TRBJ2-5; D is perhaps TRBD2 (6 bases). The germline V gene encodes CDR1 SNHLY and CDR2 FYNNEI. This CDR3 contains 15 residues. V lost 6 bases, J lost 4 bases, and 18 bases lay in between. The CDR3 protein is CASRPPGLSRETQYF. The CDR3, as DNA: TGTGCCAGCAGGCCTCCGGGACTCAGCCGAGAGACCCAGTACTTC.

This chain connects TRBV7-2 to TRBJ1-1; 9 bases line up with TRBD1. The CDR3 runs to 17 residues. The germline gives CDR1 SGHTA, CDR2 FQGNSA. With 1 base clipped from V and 0 bases from J, the junction kept 6 bases outside the gene matches. The CDR3 coding sequence is TGTGCCAGCAGCTTAGGGGGACAGGGAAAGATGAACACTGAAGCTTTCTTT. Protein: CASSLGGQGKMNTEAFF.

The table lists this clone with a count of one. The chain employs TRBV5-1 and TRBJ2-5, with 7 bases matching TRBD2. V lost 0 bases, J lost 5 bases, and 16 bases stayed unmatched. CDR1 SGHRS and CDR2 YFSETQ come from the germline V gene. CDR3 size: 18 residues. CDR3 sequence reads: CASSLAPVSGARGETQYF. The CDR3 DNA reads TGCGCCAGCAGCTTGGCCCCCGTAAGCGGGGCCCGGGGGGAGACCCAGTACTTC.

The chain couples TRBV27 to TRBJ2-2; D is perhaps TRBD2 (6 bases). Trimming left V 0 bases short and J 8 bases short, with 16 bases between. This CDR3 contains 16 residues. Germline-derived CDR1 and CDR2 are MNHEY and SMNVEV (reference sequence). The CDR3 here is CASSLSAGPLSGELFF. The CDR3 DNA is TGTGCCAGCAGTTTATCAGCGGGCCCCCTCTCTGGGGAGCTGTTTTTT.

The rearrangement uses TRBV28 and TRBJ1-2; D is undetermined. Trimming removed 6 bases at V and 4 bases at J, with 15 bases between. The germline V gene encodes CDR1 MDHEN and CDR2 SYDVKM. The CDR3 consists of 14 residues. The CDR3 DNA reads as TGTGCCAGCAGATTCCCTACCGAATCCTATGGCTACACCTTC. Residues: CASRFPTESYGYTF.

The V gene is TRBV6-4, the J gene TRBJ2-5; unclear D gene. The V end lost 0 bases, the J end lost 1 base, and 3 bases lay between the germline ends. This CDR3 comprises 13 residues. Germline V gives CDR1 MRHNA, CDR2 SNTAGT. CDR3 residues: CASSDSAQETQYF. The CDR3 DNA reads as TGTGCCAGCAGTGACTCGGCCCAAGAGACCCAGTACTTC.

The chain is built from TRBV28 and TRBJ2-5; D is unclear. The CDR3 contains 14 residues. With 6 bases removed from V and 4 bases from J, the gap between germline ends came to 15 bases. The germline V gene has CDR1 MDHEN and CDR2 SYDVKM. CDR3 residues: CASSDFLARETQYF. CDR3 DNA: TGTGCCAGCAGCGATTTTCTGGCCAGAGAGACCCAGTACTTC.